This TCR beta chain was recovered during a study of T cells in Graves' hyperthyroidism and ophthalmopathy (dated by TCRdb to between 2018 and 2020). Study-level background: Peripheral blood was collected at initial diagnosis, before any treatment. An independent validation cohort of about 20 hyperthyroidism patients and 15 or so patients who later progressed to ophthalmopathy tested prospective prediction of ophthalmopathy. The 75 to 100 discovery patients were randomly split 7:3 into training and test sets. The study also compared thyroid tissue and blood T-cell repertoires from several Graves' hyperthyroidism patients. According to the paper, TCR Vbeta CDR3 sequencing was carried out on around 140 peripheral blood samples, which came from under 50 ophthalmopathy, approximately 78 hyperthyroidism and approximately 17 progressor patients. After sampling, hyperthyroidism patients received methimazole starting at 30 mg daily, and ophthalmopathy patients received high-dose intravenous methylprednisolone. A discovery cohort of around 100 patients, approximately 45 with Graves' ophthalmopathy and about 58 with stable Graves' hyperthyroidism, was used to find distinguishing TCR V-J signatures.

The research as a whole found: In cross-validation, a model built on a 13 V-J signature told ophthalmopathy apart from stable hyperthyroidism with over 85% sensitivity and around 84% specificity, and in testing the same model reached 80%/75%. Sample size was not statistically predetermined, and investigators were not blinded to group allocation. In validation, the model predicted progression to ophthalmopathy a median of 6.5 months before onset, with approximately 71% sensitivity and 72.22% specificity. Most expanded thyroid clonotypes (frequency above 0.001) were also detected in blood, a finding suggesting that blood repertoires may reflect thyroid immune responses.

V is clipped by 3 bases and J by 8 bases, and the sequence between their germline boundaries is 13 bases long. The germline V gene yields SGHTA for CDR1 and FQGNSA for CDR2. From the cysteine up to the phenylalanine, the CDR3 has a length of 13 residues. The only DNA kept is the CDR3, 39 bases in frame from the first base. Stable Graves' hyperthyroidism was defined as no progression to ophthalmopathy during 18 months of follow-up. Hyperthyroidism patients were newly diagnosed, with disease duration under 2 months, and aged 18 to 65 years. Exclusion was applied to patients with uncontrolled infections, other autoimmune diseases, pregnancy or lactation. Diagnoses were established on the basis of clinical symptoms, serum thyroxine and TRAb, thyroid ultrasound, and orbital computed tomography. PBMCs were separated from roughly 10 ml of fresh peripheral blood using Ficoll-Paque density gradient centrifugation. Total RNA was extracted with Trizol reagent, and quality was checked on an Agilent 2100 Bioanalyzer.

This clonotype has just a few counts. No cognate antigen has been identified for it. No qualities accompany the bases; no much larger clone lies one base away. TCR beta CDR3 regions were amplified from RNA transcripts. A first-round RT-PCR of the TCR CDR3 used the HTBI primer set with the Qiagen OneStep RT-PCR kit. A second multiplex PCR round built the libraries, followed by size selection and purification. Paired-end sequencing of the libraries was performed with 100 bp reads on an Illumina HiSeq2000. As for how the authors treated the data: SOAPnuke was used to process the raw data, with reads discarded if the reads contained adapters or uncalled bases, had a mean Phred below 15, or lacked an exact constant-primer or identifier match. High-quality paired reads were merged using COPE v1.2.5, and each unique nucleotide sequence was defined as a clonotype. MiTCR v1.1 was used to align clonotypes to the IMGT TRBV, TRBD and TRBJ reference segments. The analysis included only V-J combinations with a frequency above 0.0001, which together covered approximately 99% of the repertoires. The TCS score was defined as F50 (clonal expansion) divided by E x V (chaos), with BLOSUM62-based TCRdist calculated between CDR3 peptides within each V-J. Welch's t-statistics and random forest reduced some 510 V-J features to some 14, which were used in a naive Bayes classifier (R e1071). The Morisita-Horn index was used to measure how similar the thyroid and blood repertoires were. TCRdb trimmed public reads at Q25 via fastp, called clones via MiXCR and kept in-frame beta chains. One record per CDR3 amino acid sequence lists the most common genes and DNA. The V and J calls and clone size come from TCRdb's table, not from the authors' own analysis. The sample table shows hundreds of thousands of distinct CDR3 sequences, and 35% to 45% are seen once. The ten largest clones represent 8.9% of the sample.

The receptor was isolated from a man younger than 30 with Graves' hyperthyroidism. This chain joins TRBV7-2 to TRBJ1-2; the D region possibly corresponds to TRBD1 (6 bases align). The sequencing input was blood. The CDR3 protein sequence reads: CASSLVRGGGYTF. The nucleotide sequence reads TGTGCCAGCAGCTTGGTCAGGGGCGGGGGCTACACCTTC.